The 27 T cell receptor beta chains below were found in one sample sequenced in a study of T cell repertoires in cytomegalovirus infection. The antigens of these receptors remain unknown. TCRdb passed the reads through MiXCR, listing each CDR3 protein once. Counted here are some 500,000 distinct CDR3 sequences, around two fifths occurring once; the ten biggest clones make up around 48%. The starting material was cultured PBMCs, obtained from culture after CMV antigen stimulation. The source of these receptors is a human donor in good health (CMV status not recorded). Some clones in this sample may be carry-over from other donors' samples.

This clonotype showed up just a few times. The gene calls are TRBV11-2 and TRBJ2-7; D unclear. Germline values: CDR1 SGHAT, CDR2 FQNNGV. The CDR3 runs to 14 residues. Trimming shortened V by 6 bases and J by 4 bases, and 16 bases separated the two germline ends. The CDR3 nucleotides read TGTGCCAGCAGATCCCGGGTGGGTGGGTACGAGCAGTACTTC. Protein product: CASRSRVGGYEQYF.

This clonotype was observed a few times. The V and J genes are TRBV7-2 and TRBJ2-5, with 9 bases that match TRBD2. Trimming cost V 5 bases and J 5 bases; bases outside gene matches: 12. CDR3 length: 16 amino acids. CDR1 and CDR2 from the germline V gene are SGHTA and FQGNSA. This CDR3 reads CASSALGRRGGETQYF. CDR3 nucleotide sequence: TGTGCCAGCAGCGCGCTCGGTCGGCGGGGGGGGGAGACCCAGTACTTC.

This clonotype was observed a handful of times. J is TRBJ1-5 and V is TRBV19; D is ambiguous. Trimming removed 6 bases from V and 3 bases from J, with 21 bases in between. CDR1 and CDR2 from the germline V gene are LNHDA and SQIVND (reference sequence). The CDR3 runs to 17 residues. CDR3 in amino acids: CASSIPPGYILNQPQHF. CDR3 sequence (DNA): TGTGCCAGTAGCATACCCCCGGGATATATACTCAATCAGCCCCAGCATTTT.

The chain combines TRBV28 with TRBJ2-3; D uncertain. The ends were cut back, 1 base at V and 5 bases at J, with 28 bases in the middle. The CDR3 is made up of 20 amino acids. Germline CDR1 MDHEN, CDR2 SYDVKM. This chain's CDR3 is CASSLYVTWSGGPKRDTQYF. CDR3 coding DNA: TGTGCCAGCAGTTTATACGTAACCTGGTCGGGTGGCCCGAAACGAGATACGCAGTATTTT.

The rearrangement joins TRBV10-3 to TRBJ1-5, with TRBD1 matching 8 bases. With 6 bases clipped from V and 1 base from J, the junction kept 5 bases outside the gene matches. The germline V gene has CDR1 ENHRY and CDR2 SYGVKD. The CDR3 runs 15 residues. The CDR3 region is CAISAGQGSNQPQHF. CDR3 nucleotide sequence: TGTGCCATCAGCGCCGGACAGGGAAGCAATCAGCCCCAGCATTTT.

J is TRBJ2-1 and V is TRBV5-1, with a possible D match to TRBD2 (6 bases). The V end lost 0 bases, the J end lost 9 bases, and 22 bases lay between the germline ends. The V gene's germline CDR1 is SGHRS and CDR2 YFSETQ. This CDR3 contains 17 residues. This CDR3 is CASSLGRRLDGWSEQFF. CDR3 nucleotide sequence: TGCGCCAGCAGCTTGGGGAGGAGACTAGACGGGTGGTCTGAGCAGTTCTTC.

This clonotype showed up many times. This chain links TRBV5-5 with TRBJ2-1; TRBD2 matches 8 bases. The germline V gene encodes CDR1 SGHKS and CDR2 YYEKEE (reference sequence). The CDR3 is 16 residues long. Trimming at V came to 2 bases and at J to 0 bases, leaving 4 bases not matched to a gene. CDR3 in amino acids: CASSFAGGNSYNEQFF. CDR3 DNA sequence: TGTGCCAGCAGCTTCGCGGGAGGCAACTCCTACAATGAGCAGTTCTTC.

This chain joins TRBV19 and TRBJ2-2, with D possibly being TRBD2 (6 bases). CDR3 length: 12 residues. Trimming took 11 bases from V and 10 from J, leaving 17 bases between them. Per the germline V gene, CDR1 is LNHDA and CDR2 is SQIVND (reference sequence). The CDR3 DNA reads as TGTGCCTTGGGGACTGATAAAGAGGAGCTGTTTTTT. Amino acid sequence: CALGTDKEELFF.

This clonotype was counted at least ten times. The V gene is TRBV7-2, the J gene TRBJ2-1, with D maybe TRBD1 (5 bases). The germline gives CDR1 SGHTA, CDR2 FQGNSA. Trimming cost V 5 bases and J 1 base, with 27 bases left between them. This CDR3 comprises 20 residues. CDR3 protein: CASSPNDQGSPTISYNEQFF. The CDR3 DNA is TGTGCCAGCAGCCCAAATGATCAGGGAAGCCCTACGATTTCCTACAATGAGCAGTTCTTC.

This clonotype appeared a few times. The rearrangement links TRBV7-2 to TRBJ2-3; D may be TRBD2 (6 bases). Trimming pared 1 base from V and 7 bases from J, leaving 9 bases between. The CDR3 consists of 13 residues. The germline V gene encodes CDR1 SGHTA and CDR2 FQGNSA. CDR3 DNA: TGTGCCAGCAGCTTAGGGGACTCTAATACGCAGTATTTT. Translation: CASSLGDSNTQYF.

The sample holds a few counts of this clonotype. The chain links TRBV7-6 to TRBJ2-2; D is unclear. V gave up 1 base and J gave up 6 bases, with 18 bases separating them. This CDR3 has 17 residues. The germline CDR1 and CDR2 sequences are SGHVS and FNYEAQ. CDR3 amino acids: CASSLDIEDPLAGELFF. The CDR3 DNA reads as TGTGCCAGCAGCTTAGATATCGAGGACCCACTCGCCGGGGAGCTGTTTTTT.

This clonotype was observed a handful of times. CDR3 sequence (DNA): TGTGCCAGCAGCCCAGGGGACAGGGCGGAGACCCAGTACTTC. Protein sequence: CASSPGDRAETQYF. This chain joins TRBV12-3 or TRBV12-4 and TRBJ2-5; 9 bases line up with TRBD1. J lost 5 bases, V lost 6 bases, and 7 bases had no gene match. The CDR3 runs to 14 residues.

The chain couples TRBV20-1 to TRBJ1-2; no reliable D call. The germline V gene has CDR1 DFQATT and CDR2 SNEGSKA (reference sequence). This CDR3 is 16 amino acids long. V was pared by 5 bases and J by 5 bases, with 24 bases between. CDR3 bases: TGCAGTGCTGATAGTGGTCCTTATACTTCAGAATATGGCTACACCTTC. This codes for CSADSGPYTSEYGYTF.

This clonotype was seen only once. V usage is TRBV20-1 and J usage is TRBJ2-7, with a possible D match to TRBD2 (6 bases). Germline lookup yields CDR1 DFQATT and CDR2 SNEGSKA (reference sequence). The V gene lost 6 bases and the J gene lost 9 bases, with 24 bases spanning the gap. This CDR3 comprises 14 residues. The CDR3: CSAVRGLPRFGQYF. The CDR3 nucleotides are TGCAGTGCAGTAAGGGGACTTCCGAGGTTTGGGCAGTACTTC.

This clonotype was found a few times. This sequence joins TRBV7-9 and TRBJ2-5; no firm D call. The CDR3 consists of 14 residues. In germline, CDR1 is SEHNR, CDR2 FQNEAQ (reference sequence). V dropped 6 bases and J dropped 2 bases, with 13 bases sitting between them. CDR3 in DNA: TGTGCCAGCAGTCCTAGAGTCGGTCAAGAGACCCAGTACTTC. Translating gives CASSPRVGQETQYF.

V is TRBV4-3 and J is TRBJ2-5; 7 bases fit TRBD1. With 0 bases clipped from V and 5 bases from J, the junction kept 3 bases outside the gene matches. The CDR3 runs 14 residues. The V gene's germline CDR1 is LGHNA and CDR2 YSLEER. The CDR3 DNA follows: TGCGCCAGCAGCCAAGAACAGGGGTGGGAGACCCAGTACTTC. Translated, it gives CASSQEQGWETQYF.

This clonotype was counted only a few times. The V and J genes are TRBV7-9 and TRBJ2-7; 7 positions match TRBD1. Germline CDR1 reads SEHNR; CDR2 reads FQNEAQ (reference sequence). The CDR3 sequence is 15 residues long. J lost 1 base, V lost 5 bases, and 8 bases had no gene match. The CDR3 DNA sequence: TGTGCCAGCAGCCGCTCCGGGACAGAGTCCTACGAGCAGTACTTC. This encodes CASSRSGTESYEQYF.

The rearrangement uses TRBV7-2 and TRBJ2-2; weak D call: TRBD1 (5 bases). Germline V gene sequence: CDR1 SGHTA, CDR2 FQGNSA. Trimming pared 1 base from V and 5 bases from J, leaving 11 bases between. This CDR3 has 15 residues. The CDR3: CASSLVGRDTGELFF. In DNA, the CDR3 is TGTGCCAGCAGCTTAGTCGGCAGGGATACCGGGGAGCTGTTTTTT.

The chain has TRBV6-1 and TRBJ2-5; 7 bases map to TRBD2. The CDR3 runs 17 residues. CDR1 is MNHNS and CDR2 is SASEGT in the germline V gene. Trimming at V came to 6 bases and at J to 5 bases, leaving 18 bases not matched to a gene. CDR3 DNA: TGTGCCAGCAGAGCAGGAAGTACAAGACTAGCTCCGGAGACCCAGTACTTC. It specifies CASRAGSTRLAPETQYF.

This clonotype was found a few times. The DNA for the CDR3 is TGTGCCAGCAGTTTAGGGGGGCCAGGTAGCTCCTACGAGCAGTACTTC. Protein sequence: CASSLGGPGSSYEQYF. The V call is TRBV12-3 or TRBV12-4, the J call TRBJ2-7, with a tentative D call TRBD1 (6 bases). V dropped 1 base and J dropped 0 bases, with 13 bases sitting between them. The CDR3 is 16 residues long.

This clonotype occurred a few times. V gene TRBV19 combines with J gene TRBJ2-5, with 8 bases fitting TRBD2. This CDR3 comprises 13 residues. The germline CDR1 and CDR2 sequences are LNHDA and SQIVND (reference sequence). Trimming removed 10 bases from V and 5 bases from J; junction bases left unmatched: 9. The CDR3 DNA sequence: TGTGCCACCTCCGGGGGGGCGGGGGAGACCCAGTACTTC. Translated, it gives CATSGGAGETQYF.

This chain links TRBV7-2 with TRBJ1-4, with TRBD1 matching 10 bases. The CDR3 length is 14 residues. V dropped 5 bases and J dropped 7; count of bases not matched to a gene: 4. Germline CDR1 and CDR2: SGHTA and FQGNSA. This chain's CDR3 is CASSRRTGGEKLFF. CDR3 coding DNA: TGTGCCAGCAGCCGGAGGACAGGGGGTGAAAAACTGTTTTTT.

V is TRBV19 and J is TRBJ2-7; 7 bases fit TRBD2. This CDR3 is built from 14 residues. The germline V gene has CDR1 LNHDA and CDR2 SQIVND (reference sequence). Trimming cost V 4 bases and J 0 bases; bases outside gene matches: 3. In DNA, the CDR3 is TGTGCCAGTAGTACCCGCGGGAGCTCCTACGAGCAGTACTTC. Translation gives CASSTRGSSYEQYF.

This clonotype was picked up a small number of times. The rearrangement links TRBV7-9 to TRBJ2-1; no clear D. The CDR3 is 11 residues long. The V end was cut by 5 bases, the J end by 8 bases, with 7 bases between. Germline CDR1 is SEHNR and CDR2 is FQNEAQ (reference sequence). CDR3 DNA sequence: TGTGCCAGCAGCGCAGTTCATGAGCAGTTCTTC. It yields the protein CASSAVHEQFF.

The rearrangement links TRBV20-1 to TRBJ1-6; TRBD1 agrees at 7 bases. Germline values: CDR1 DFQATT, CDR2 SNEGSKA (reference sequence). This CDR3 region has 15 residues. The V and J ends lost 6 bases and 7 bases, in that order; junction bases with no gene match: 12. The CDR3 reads CSAPRATGWNSPLHF. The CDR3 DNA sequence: TGCAGTGCGCCCCGGGCGACAGGGTGGAATTCACCCCTCCACTTT.

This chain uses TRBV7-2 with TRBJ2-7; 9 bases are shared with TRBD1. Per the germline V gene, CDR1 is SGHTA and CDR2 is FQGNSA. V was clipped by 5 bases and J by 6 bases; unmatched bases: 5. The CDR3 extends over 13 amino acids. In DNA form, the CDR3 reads TGTGCCAGCAGCGCCGGACAGGGGACCGAGCAGTACTTC. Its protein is CASSAGQGTEQYF.

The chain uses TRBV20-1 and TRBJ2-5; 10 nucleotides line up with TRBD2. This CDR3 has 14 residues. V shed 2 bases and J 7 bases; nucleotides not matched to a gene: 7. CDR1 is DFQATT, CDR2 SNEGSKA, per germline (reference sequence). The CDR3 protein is CSARSSGGGGTQYF. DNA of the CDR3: TGCAGTGCTAGATCTAGCGGGGGTGGTGGGACCCAGTACTTC.